These 22 T cell receptor beta chains were all obtained from the same sample, sequenced in a study of early T cells in non-severe SARS-CoV-2 infection. TCRdb reanalysed the 5' RACE reads using MiXCR and keeps one entry per CDR3 protein. The sample consists of 70,000 or so distinct CDR3 sequences, 3.5% to 6% of them appearing once. Source: whole blood, taken at baseline. The receptors here all came from an adult who was a healthcare worker with PCR-confirmed SARS-CoV-2 infection or an uninfected control (not recorded which). The donor label of this sample is uncertain.

This clonotype was detected ten times or more. The V gene is TRBV14, the J gene TRBJ2-1; D possibly corresponds to TRBD1 (6 bases). The germline CDR1 and CDR2 sequences are SGHDN and FVKESK. Trimming cost V 1 base and J 0 bases, with 13 bases left between them. The CDR3 sequence is 17 residues long. CDR3: CASSQASGAGSYNEQFF. CDR3 nucleotides: TGTGCCAGCAGCCAAGCTTCAGGGGCCGGCTCCTACAATGAGCAGTTCTTC. Filled out from reference TRBV14 and TRBJ2-1, the complete variable domain reads EAGVTQFPSHSVIEKGQTVTLRCDPISGHDNLYWYRRVMGKEIKFLLHFVKESKQDESGMPNNRFLAERTGGTYSTLKVQPAELEDSGVYFCASSQASGAGSYNEQFFGPGTRLTVL.

The table lists this clonotype with a few counts. The rearrangement joins TRBV5-4 to TRBJ2-5; D remains unclear. CDR1 and CDR2 (germline): SGHNT, YYREEE (reference sequence). Trimming took 4 bases from V and 5 from J, leaving 12 bases between them. This CDR3 is built from 13 residues. The CDR3 coding sequence is TGTGCCAGCAGCCTCCCCGGCAGCGAGACCCAGTACTTC. The encoded protein is CASSLPGSETQYF.

At least ten counts were recorded for this clonotype. The chain combines TRBV28 with TRBJ1-4; TRBD1 agrees at 8 bases. The CDR3 length is 12 residues. The ends lost 8 bases at V and 11 bases at J; junction bases unmatched: 7. Germline CDR1 reads MDHEN; CDR2 reads SYDVKM. In DNA form, the CDR3 reads TGTGCCAGCGCGTACAGGGGGGAGAAACTGTTTTTT. This sequence encodes CASAYRGEKLFF.

This clonotype was seen many times. The chain joins TRBV7-9 to TRBJ2-3; 7 nucleotides agree with TRBD1. The J segment lost 5 bases and the V segment lost 5 bases, leaving 13 bases of the junction unmatched. This CDR3 is 16 amino acids long. The germline CDR1 and CDR2 sequences are SEHNR and FQNEAQ (reference sequence). The CDR3 sequence: CASSRRSGTVQDTQYF. The CDR3 region has the DNA TGTGCCAGCAGCCGCCGCTCCGGGACAGTGCAAGATACGCAGTATTTT.

The chain joins TRBV27 to TRBJ1-1; D gene unclear. Deletions cut 6 bases from V and 1 base from J, with 15 bases between. The CDR3 spans 15 residues. CDR1 is MNHEY, CDR2 SMNVEV, per germline (reference sequence). The CDR3 protein is CASRRVLSWNTEAFF. The CDR3 DNA reads as TGTGCCAGCAGACGGGTCCTCTCTTGGAACACTGAAGCTTTCTTT.

V and J are TRBV27 and TRBJ1-1, with D hard to call. From germline, CDR1 is MNHEY and CDR2 SMNVEV (reference sequence). The V end was cut by 2 bases, the J end by 1 base, with 11 bases between. The CDR3 extends over 15 amino acids. CDR3 amino acids: CASSLGSRGNTEAFF. CDR3 in DNA: TGTGCCAGCAGTTTAGGATCCCGTGGGAACACTGAAGCTTTCTTT.

Only a few counts were recorded for this clonotype. The chain uses TRBV6-5 and TRBJ1-1; 10 nucleotides agree with TRBD1. V lost 2 bases and J lost 8; bases outside the gene matches: 5. The V gene's germline CDR1 is MNHEY and CDR2 SVGAGI. The CDR3 loop spans 14 amino acids. In DNA form, the CDR3 reads TGTGCCAGCAGTTACCGGGACAGGGGTTCCGAAGCTTTCTTT. It is translated as CASSYRDRGSEAFF.

The chain combines TRBV11-3 with TRBJ2-3; D unclear. The V and J ends lost 2 bases and 5 bases respectively, with 5 bases between them. The CDR3 runs 12 residues. Germline loops: CDR1 SGHNT, CDR2 YENEEA. DNA of the CDR3: TGTGCCAGCAGCTTAACCCAAGATACGCAGTATTTT. The encoded protein is CASSLTQDTQYF.

The chain uses TRBV20-1 and TRBJ2-7; 13 nucleotides agree with TRBD2. The CDR3 covers 16 residues. With 6 bases clipped from V and 6 bases from J, the junction kept 14 bases outside the gene matches. The germline gives CDR1 DFQATT, CDR2 SNEGSKA (reference sequence). The CDR3 reads CSARSPGTSGDREQYF. In DNA form, the CDR3 reads TGCAGTGCGCGAAGCCCCGGGACTAGCGGGGATCGCGAGCAGTACTTC.

V and J are TRBV7-9 and TRBJ1-1, with D possibly matching TRBD1 (5 bases). The CDR3 has 13 amino acids. Germline values: CDR1 SEHNR, CDR2 FQNEAQ (reference sequence). V lost 2 bases to trimming and J lost 11 bases, with 15 bases between them. The CDR3 reads CASSLNSGRVAFF. As DNA, the CDR3 is TGTGCCAGCAGCTTAAATTCGGGACGAGTGGCTTTCTTT.

The sample holds many counts of this clonotype. CDR3 region: CSVVLGLGQYF. The CDR3 coding sequence is TGCAGCGTCGTTCTCGGGCTGGGGCAGTATTTT. The chain joins TRBV29-1 to TRBJ2-3; D not resolved. The CDR3 is made up of 11 amino acids. With 6 bases removed from V and 11 bases from J, the gap between germline ends came to 15 bases. CDR1 SQVTM and CDR2 ANQGSEA come from the germline V gene.

Many counts were recorded for this clonotype. The CDR3 protein is CASSHGLDFQSYNEQFF. DNA of the CDR3: TGTGCCAGCAGCCACGGGCTGGACTTTCAATCCTACAATGAGCAGTTCTTC. The rearrangement uses TRBV7-3 and TRBJ2-1, with a weak D call TRBD2 (5 bases). The CDR3 runs to 17 residues. Between the trimmed V and J ends, which lost 5 bases and 1 base, there was a span of 18 bases. CDR1 and CDR2 from the germline V gene are SGHTA and FQGTGA.

This clonotype was seen a few times. The chain carries TRBV6-5 and TRBJ2-1, with 7 nucleotides matching TRBD1. V dropped 6 bases and J dropped 5; count of bases not matched to a gene: 13. Germline loops: CDR1 MNHEY, CDR2 SVGAGI. This CDR3 comprises 16 residues. CDR3 DNA: TGTGCCAGCAGATTACGACAGGGTACGCTCGACAATGAGCAGTTCTTC. Translated: CASRLRQGTLDNEQFF.

The V and J genes are TRBV3-1 and TRBJ1-6; a weak D match, TRBD1 (5 bases). Trimming took 4 bases from V and 7 from J, leaving 23 bases between them. This CDR3 region has 18 residues. Germline V gene data show CDR1 as LGHDT and CDR2 as YNNKEL (reference sequence). CDR3 sequence (DNA): TGTGCCAGCAGCCTCTCAACAGGTATGCTCACCTCGAATTCACCCCTCCACTTT. This sequence encodes CASSLSTGMLTSNSPLHF.

The J gene is TRBJ1-5, the V gene TRBV6-1, with 7 bases that match TRBD1. The germline gives CDR1 MNHNS, CDR2 SASEGT. V shed 7 bases, J shed 1 base, and the junction held 10 bases outside the gene matches. CDR3 length: 16 residues. DNA of the CDR3: TGTGCCAGCAACCCGACAGGGCGAGGGAGCAATCAGCCCCAGCATTTT. This sequence encodes CASNPTGRGSNQPQHF.

This clonotype was seen at least ten times. J is TRBJ1-1 and V is TRBV29-1, with D maybe TRBD1 (6 bases). V was clipped by 3 bases and J by 0 bases, with 11 bases between them. The CDR3 extends over 14 amino acids. The V gene's germline CDR1 is SQVTM and CDR2 ANQGSEA. CDR3 sequence reads: CSVESGAMNTEAFF. The CDR3 DNA sequence: TGCAGCGTTGAGTCAGGGGCGATGAACACTGAAGCTTTCTTT. Drawing the rest from reference TRBV29-1 and TRBJ1-1, the complete variable domain is SAVISQKPSRDICQRGTSLTIQCQVDSQVTMMFWYRQQPGQSLTLIATANQGSEATYESGFVIDKFPISRPNLTFSTLTVSNMSPEDSSIYLCSVESGAMNTEAFFGQGTRLTVV.

This clonotype was detected many times. The gene calls are TRBV5-4 and TRBJ2-7; D uncertain. Trimming cost V 0 bases and J 4 bases, with 5 bases left between them. This CDR3 comprises 12 residues. Germline lookup yields CDR1 SGHNT and CDR2 YYREEE (reference sequence). The DNA of the CDR3 is TGTGCCAGCAGCTTGGACGCATACGAGCAGTACTTC. Its translation: CASSLDAYEQYF.

The chain joins TRBV6-4 to TRBJ2-7, with 9 bases matching TRBD1. V dropped 4 bases and J dropped 6; count of bases not matched to a gene: 7. The germline gives CDR1 MRHNA, CDR2 SNTAGT. This CDR3 spans 14 amino acids. CDR3 protein: CASSVGTGSGEQYF. CDR3 nucleotides: TGTGCCAGCAGTGTAGGGACAGGGTCCGGCGAGCAGTACTTC.

This clonotype was recorded at least ten times. The V call is TRBV11-3, the J call TRBJ2-3; 11 bases fit TRBD1. The CDR3 spans 15 residues. V lost 4 bases, J lost 3 bases, and 3 bases stayed unmatched. The germline V gene has CDR1 SGHNT and CDR2 YENEEA. The CDR3 protein is CASSSGQGVTDTQYF. CDR3 in DNA: TGTGCCAGCAGCTCGGGACAGGGGGTAACAGATACGCAGTATTTT.

This clonotype appeared a few times. This chain links TRBV28 with TRBJ2-4, with D possibly being TRBD2 (7 bases). V lost 8 bases, J lost 1 base, and 21 bases lay in between. Per the germline V gene, CDR1 is MDHEN and CDR2 is SYDVKM. This CDR3 comprises 17 residues. The CDR3 is CASSSAGAWEAKNIQYF. For the CDR3, the DNA is TGTGCCAGCTCATCTGCGGGGGCCTGGGAGGCCAAAAACATTCAGTACTTC.

V is TRBV12-3 or TRBV12-4 and J is TRBJ2-1, with 8 bases that match TRBD1. Trimming took 5 bases from V and 9 from J; bases not matched to a gene: 6. CDR3 length equals 13 residues. DNA for the CDR3: TGTGCCAGCAGTCTCCCACAGGGGGTTGAGCAGTTCTTC. Translating it yields CASSLPQGVEQFF.

This clonotype has ten or more counts. The chain uses TRBV7-3 and TRBJ1-1; possible D gene TRBD1, 5 bases. V dropped 5 bases and J dropped 7 bases, with 20 bases sitting between them. There are 15 residues in the CDR3. Germline loops: CDR1 SGHTA, CDR2 FQGTGA. CDR3 DNA: TGTGCCAGCAGCCGGGGGGTTGGAGGGCCCGGTGAAGCTTTCTTT. It translates to CASSRGVGGPGEAFF.